The clone carrying this T cell receptor beta chain was seen ten or more times. Its target is not known. Possible read error: a much larger clone is one base away. The entry originates in a study of metastatic and nonmetastatic thyroid tumors. Study summary: Where malignant and benign thyroid patients were concerned, repertoires were compared across blood and tumor or nodule tissue. Study-wide findings and caveats: TCR beta diversity was reportedly significantly higher in malignant thyroid tumors than benign nodules, in blood and tumor.

CDR1 is MDHEN, CDR2 SYDVKM, per germline. The CDR3 has 12 residues. Nobody among the patients had been given any treatment before thyroid surgery. In the original processing: What underpinned the distant-metastasis classifier for papillary thyroid cancer was the set of CDR3 differences across clinicopathological groups. With MiXCR, TCRdb called clones anew from the PCR reads. In this record, the V and J calls reflect TCRdb's handling and not the investigators' own analysis. The table has tens of thousands of clones, over 10% seen once. Sequencing was done on a sample of blood. This chain uses TRBV28 with TRBJ2-3; D gene ambiguous. This TCR was recovered from a male donor with papillary thyroid cancer or a benign thyroid nodule (not recorded which). Some clones in this sample may be carry-over from other donors' samples. The CDR3 DNA follows: TGTGCCGGCAGCACTACTACAGATACGCAGTATTTT. Amino acids: CAGSTTTDTQYF.